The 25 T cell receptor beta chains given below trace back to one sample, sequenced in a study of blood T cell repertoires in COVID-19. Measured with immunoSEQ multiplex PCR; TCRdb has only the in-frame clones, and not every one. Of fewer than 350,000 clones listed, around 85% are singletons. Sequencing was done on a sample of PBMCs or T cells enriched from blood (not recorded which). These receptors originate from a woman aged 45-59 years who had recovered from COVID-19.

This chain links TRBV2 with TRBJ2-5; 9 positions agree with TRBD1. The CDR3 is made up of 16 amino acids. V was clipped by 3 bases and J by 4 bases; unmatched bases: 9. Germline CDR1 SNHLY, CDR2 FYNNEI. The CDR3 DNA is TGTGCCAGCAGTGATCGGTACAGGGGGCAGGGAGAGACCCAGTACTTC. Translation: CASSDRYRGQGETQYF.

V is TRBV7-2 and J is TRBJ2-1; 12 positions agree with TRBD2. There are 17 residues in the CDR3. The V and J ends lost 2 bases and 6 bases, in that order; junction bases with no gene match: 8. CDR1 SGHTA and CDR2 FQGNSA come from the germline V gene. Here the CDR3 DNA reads TGTGCCAGCAGCTTAATCCCTCTAGCGGGAGGGGGCAATGAGCAGTTCTTC. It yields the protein CASSLIPLAGGGNEQFF.

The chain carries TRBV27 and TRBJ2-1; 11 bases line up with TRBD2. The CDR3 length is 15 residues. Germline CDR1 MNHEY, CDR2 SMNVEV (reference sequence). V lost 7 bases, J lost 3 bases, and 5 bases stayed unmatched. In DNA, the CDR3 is TGTGCCAGCACCTTAGCGGGGGGGCTCTACAATGAGCAGTTCTTC. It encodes CASTLAGGLYNEQFF.

The CDR3, as DNA: TGTGCCAGCAGCCAAGGGACTAGCGGGAGACAGACCCAGTACTTC. It is translated as CASSQGTSGRQTQYF. The genes are TRBV3-1 (or the pseudogene TRBV3-2) and TRBJ2-5, with TRBD2 matching 13 bases. J gave up 6 bases and V 1 base, and 2 bases lay outside the gene matches. The CDR3 runs 15 residues. Germline V gives CDR1 LGHDT, CDR2 YNNKEL (reference sequence).

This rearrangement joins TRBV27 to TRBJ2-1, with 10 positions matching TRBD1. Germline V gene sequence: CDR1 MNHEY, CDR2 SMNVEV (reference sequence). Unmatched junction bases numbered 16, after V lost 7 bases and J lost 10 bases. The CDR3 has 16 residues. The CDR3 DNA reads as TGTGCCAGCAACCCAGCCGGGACAGGGGCGGTGTGGGAGCAGTTCTTC. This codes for CASNPAGTGAVWEQFF.

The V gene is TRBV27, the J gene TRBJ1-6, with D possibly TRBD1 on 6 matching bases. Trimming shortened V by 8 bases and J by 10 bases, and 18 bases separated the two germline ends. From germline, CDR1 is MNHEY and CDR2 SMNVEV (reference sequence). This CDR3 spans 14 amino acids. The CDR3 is CASQRTGTGSPLHF. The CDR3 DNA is TGTGCCAGCCAGAGAACAGGGACGGGCTCACCCCTCCACTTT.

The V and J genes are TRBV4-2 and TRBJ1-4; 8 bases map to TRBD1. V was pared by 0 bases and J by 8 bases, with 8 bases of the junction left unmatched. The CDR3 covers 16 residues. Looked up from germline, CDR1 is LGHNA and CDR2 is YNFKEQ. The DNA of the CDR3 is TGTGCCAGCAGCCAAGATACGGACAGGGTGGGCGAAAAACTGTTTTTT. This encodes CASSQDTDRVGEKLFF.

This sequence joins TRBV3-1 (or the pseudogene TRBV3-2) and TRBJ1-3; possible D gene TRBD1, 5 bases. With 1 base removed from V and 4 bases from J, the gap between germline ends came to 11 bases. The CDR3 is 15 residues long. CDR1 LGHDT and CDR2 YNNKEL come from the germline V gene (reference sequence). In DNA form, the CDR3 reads TGTGCCAGCAGCCAAGTTGCCAGGGCCGGAAACACCATATATTTT. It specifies CASSQVARAGNTIYF.

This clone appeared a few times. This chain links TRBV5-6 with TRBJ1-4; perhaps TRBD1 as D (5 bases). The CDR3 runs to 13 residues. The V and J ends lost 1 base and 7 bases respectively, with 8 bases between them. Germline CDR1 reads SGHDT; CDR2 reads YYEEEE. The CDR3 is CASSLRGSEKLFF. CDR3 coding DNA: TGTGCCAGCAGCTTGAGGGGTAGTGAAAAACTGTTTTTT. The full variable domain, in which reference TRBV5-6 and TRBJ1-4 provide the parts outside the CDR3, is DAGVTQSPTHLIKTRGQQVTLRCSPKSGHDTVSWYQQALGQGPQFIFQYYEEEERQRGNFPDRFSGHQFPNYSSELNVNALLLGDSALYLCASSLRGSEKLFFGSGTQLSVL.

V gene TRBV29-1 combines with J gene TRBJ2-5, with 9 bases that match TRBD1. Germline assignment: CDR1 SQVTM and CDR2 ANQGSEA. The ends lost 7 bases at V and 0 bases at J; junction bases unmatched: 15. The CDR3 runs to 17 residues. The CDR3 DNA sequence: TGCAGCGCGGCACCTATGGGGGACAGGGTCTACCAAGAGACCCAGTACTTC. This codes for CSAAPMGDRVYQETQYF. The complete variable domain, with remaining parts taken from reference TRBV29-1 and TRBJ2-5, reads SAVISQKPSRDICQRGTSLTIQCQVDSQVTMMFWYRQQPGQSLTLIATANQGSEATYESGFVIDKFPISRPNLTFSTLTVSNMSPEDSSIYLCSAAPMGDRVYQETQYFGPGTRLLVL.

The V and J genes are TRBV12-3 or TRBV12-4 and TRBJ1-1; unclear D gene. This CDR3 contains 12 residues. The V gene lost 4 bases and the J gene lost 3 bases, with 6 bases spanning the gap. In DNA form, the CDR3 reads TGTGCCAGCAGTTCCTCGTACACTGAAGCTTTCTTT. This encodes CASSSSYTEAFF.

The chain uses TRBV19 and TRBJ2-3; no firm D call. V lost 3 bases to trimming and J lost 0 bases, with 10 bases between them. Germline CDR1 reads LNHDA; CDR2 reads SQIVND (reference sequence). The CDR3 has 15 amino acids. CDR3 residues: CASSIGPGSTDTQYF. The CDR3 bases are TGTGCCAGTAGTATCGGCCCCGGGAGCACAGATACGCAGTATTTT.

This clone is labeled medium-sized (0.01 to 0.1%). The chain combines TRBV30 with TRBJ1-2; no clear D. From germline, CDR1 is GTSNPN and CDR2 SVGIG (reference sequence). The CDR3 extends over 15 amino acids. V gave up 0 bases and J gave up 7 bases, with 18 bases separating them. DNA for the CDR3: TGTGCCTGGAGTGTACACGAGATTTTTAGCCTTGGCTACACCTTC. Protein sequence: CAWSVHEIFSLGYTF.

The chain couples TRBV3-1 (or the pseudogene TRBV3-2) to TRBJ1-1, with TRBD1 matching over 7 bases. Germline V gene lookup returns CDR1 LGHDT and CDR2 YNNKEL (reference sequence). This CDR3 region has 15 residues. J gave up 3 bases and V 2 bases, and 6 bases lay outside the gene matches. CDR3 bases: TGTGCCAGCAGCCAAAGGGGACAGACGGACACTGAAGCTTTCTTT. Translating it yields CASSQRGQTDTEAFF.

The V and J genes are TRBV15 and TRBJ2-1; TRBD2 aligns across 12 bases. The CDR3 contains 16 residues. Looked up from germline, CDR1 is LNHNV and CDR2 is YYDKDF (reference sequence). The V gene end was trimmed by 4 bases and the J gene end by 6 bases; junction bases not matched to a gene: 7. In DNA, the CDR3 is TGTGCCACCAGCACGCGGACTAGCGGGGCCCTCAATGAGCAGTTCTTC. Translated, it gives CATSTRTSGALNEQFF.

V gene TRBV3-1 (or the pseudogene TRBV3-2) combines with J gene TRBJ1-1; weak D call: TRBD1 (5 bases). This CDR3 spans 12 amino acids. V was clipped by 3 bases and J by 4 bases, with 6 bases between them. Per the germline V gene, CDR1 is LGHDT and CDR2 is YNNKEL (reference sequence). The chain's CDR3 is CASSQGGTEAFF. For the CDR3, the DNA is TGTGCCAGCAGCCAGGGGGGCACTGAAGCTTTCTTT.

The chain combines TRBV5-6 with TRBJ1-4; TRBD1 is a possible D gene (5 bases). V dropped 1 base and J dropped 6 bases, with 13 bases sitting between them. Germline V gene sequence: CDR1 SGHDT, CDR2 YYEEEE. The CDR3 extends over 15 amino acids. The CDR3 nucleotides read TGTGCCAGCAGCTTGTCAAGGAAAGGGGATGAAAAACTGTTTTTT. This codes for CASSLSRKGDEKLFF.

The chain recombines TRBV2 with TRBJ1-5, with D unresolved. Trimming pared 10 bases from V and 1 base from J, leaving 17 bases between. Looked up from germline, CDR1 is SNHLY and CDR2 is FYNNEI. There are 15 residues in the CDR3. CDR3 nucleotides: TGTGCCACCGCCTCTGAGAACGGGAGCAATCAGCCCCAGCATTTT. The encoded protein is CATASENGSNQPQHF.

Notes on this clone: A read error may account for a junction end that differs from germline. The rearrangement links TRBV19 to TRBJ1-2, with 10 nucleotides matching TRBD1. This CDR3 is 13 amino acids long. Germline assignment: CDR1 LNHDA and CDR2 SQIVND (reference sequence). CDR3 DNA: TGTGGCAGTAGGGGACAGGGGTATGTTGGCTACACCTTC. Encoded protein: CGSRGQGYVGYTF.

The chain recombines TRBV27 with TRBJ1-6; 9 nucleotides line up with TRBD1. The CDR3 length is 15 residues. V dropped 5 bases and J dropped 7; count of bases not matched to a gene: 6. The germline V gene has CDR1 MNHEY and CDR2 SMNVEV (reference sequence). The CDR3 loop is CASSPDRGNNSPLHF. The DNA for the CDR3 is TGTGCCAGCAGTCCAGACAGGGGGAACAATTCACCCCTCCACTTT.

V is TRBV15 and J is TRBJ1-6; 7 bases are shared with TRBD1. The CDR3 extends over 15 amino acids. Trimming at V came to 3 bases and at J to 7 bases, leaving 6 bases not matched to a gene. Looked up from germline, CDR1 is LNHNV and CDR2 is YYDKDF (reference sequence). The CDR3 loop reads CATSSPGTVNSPLHF. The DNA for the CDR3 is TGTGCCACCAGCAGTCCCGGGACAGTGAATTCACCCCTCCACTTT.

The CDR3 DNA is TGTGCCAGCAGCTTGGGACTCTCTGGGGCCAACGTCCTGACTTTC. Its protein is CASSLGLSGANVLTF. This sequence joins TRBV13 and TRBJ2-6, with D tentatively TRBD2 (6 bases). V lost 3 bases and J 0 bases, leaving 6 bases between the germline ends. Germline V gene data show CDR1 as PRHDT and CDR2 as FYEKMQ (reference sequence). This CDR3 region has 15 residues. The full variable domain, in which reference TRBV13 and TRBJ2-6 provide the parts outside the CDR3, is AAGVIQSPRHLIKEKRETATLKCYPIPRHDTVYWYQQGPGQDPQFLISFYEKMQSDKGSIPDRFSAQQFSDYHSELNMSSLELGDSALYFCASSLGLSGANVLTFGAGSRLTVL.

Written as DNA, the CDR3 is TGCAGCGCCGATCTGGGGGGGGGCCCCACAGATACGCAGTATTTT. This translates into CSADLGGGPTDTQYF. The J gene is TRBJ2-3, the V gene TRBV29-1, with D possibly matching TRBD2 (7 bases). Germline CDR1 and CDR2: SQVTM and ANQGSEA. The CDR3 covers 15 residues. The V and J ends lost 7 bases and 2 bases respectively, with 19 bases between them.

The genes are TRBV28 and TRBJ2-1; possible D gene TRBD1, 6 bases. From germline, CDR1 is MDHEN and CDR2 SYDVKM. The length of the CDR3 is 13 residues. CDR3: CALDRIPYNEQFF. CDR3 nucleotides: TGTGCTTTGGACAGAATTCCCTACAATGAGCAGTTCTTC.

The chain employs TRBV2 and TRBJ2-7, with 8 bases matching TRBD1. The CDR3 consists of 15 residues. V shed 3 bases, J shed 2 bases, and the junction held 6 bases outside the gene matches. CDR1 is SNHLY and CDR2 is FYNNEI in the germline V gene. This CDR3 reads CASSETGAVPYEQYF. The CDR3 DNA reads TGTGCCAGCAGTGAGACAGGGGCGGTCCCCTACGAGCAGTACTTC.